The clone carrying this TCR beta chain has a count of ten or more. What it binds is unknown. Germline V gene data show CDR1 as MNHEY and CDR2 as SMNVEV (reference sequence). Trimming pared 1 base from V and 1 base from J, leaving 7 bases between. The CDR3 totals 14 residues. Then a second PCR, running about 6 to 12 cycles, was carried out with a sample-barcoded 5' primer and a J-beta primer mix. One entry per CDR3 protein, called by TCRdb with MiXCR from the 5' RACE reads. The sample has roughly 2 million distinct CDR3 sequences, 49% seen once. This sample is drawn from a study of blood T cells in healthy people across ages. Study-wide context: Template switching captured about one barcoded beta molecule per two T cells. Study observations and caveats: Relative to aged donors, long-lived donors carried more naive CD4+ cells and displayed higher diversity. Not knowing donor CMV status may have confounded expanded clonotype changes.

This chain links TRBV27 with TRBJ2-5, with D possibly being TRBD2 (5 bases). The TCR originated in a woman aged 40 to 50 in good health. Sequencing used blood. CDR3 bases: TGTGCCAGCAGTTTATTTGGAGGCCAAGAGACCCAGTACTTC. Amino acid sequence: CASSLFGGQETQYF.